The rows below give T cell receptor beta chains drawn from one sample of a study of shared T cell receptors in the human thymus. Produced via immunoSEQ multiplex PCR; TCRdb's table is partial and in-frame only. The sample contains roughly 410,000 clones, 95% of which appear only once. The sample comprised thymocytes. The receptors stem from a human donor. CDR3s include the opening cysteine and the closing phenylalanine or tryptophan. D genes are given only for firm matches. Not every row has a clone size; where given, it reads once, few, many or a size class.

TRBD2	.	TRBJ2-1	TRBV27	TGTGCCAGCGGAGGACTAGTCTCCTACAATGAGCAGTTCTTC	CASGGLVSYNEQFF
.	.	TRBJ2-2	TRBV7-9	TGTGCCAGCAGACCATCCAGGTCGGGCGCCGGGGAGCTGTTTTTT	CASRPSRSGAGELFF
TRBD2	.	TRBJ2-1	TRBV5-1	TGCGCCAGCAGCCAAATAGCGGGGGGGAACAATGAGCAGTTCTTC	CASSQIAGGNNEQFF
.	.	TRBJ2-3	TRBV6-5	TGTGCCAGCAGTTGGGCCGCCAGGGCTAGCACAGATACGCAGTATTTT	CASSWAARASTDTQYF
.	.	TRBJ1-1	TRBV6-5	TGTGCCAGCAGCCGGGACGCTGAAGCTTTCTTT	CASSRDAEAFF
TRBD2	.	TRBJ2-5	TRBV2	TGTGCCAGCAGCTCTAGCGGGAGGGGTAGAGAGACCCAGTACTTC	CASSSSGRGRETQYF
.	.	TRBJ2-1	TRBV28	TGTGCCAGCAGTTTATGGGAATCGACTAGAGCGAGCAATGAGCAGTTCTTC	CASSLWESTRASNEQFF
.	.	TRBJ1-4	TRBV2	TGTGCCAGCAGGGGCAGGGTTATAAAACTGTTTTTT	CASRGRVIKLFF
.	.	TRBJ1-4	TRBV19	TGTGCCAGTACCGGGCAGCCTGCAACTAATGAAAAACTGTTTTTT	CASTGQPATNEKLFF
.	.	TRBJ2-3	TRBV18	TGTGCCAGCTCACCACCCCAAGATACGCAGTATTTT	CASSPPQDTQYF
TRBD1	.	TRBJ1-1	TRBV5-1	TGCGCCAGCAGCTCCCGACAGGGGAACACTGAAGCTTTCTTT	CASSSRQGNTEAFF
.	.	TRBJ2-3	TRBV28	TGTGCCAGCAGTTCTGACACAATCGGCGACACAGATACGCAGTATTTT	CASSSDTIGDTDTQYF
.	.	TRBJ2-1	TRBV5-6	TGTGCCAGCAGCTTCGCTAGCGTCAATGAGCAGTTCTTC	CASSFASVNEQFF
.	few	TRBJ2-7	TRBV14	TGTGCCAGCAGCCGCGCCCGGGAGATAGGCGAGCAGTACTTC	CASSRAREIGEQYF
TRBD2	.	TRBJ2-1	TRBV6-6	TGTGCCAGCAGTCGAACTAGCGGGAGCACCAATGAGCAGTTCTTC	CASSRTSGSTNEQFF
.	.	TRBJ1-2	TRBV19	TGTGCCAGTAGTATAGGGGACACCTATGGCTACACCTTC	CASSIGDTYGYTF
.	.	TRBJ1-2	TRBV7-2	TGTGCCAGCAGCTTAGTGGGGAAGCCTTCTTACTATGGCTACACCTTC	CASSLVGKPSYYGYTF
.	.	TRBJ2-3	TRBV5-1	TGCGCCAGCACCCCGAATGGGGGCACAGATACGCAGTATTTT	CASTPNGGTDTQYF
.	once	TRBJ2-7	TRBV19	TGTGCCAGTAGTCAGGCCGCCACCTACGAGCAGTACTTC	CASSQAATYEQYF
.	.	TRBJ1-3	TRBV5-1	TGCGCCAGCAGCTTGGAATGGGGCACTGGAAACACCATATATTTT	CASSLEWGTGNTIYF
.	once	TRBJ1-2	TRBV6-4	TGTGCCAGCAGTGACTCGTCTTGGCCGGCCGTAAGGGGTGGCTACACCTTC	CASSDSSWPAVRGGYTF
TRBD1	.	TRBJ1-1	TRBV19	TGTGCCAGCTCGGACAGGCCCGGAATGAACACTGAAGCTTTCTTT	CASSDRPGMNTEAFF
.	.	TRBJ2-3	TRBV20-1	TGCAGTGCTCCTCCCCCGGCAACGCAGTATTTT	CSAPPPATQYF
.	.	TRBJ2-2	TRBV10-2	TGCGCCAGCAGTGAGGCCATAACAGTGAACACCGGGGAGCTGTTTTTT	CASSEAITVNTGELFF
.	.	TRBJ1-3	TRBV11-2	TGTGCCAGCAGCACCCGGACGGTGAGCTCTGGAAACACCATATATTTT	CASSTRTVSSGNTIYF
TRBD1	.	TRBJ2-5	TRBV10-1	TGCGCCAGCCGAAGACAGGGGGCGTTTGAGACCCAGTACTTC	CASRRQGAFETQYF
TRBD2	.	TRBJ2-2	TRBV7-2	TGTGCCAGCAGCTTAGAAGGGACTAGCAATAATAGCGGGGAGCTGTTTTTT	CASSLEGTSNNSGELFF
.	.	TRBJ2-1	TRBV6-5	TGTGCCAGCAGTTCCTACCGGGAGCCGACTCATGAGCAGTTCTTC	CASSSYREPTHEQFF
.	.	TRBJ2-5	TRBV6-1	TGTGCCAGCAGTGAAGGGAGGGCCAGGGACCAAGAGACCCAGTACTTC	CASSEGRARDQETQYF
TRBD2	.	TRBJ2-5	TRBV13	TGTGCCAGCAGCTTCCCCGCGACTAGCGGGAGGTTGGAGACCCAGTACTTC	CASSFPATSGRLETQYF
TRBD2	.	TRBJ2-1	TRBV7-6	TGTGCCAGCAGCTTAACGGGGGGATCCTACAATGAGCAGTTCTTC	CASSLTGGSYNEQFF
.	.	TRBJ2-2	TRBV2	TGTGCCAGCAGGTTGGGACCGAACACCGGGGAGCTGTTTTTT	CASRLGPNTGELFF
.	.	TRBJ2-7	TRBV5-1	TGCGCCAGCAGCCCCCCCGAGGGATACGAGCAGTACTTC	CASSPPEGYEQYF